This T cell receptor beta chain derives from a study of regulatory T cells in long-lasting Graves disease. General study results and limits: TRBV28 was favored in persistent disease, as were TRBJ1-2 and TRBJ2-5.

The sample holds many counts of this clonotype. Antigen specificity is unknown. Regarding time point: newly diagnosed GD, antithyroid drugs for less than 3 months. TCR sequences were obtained from RNA taken from PBMCs. The CDR3 consists of 17 residues. Trimming stripped 1 base from V and 10 bases from J, with 20 bases between. Germline assignment: CDR1 SSHAT and CDR2 FNYEAQ (reference sequence). Researchers made TCR beta libraries by using iRepertoire HTBI primers and running Arm-PCR on CDR3 regions. In the original workflow: Gene usage covered approximately 60 TRBV and some 13 TRBJ segments. TCRdb processed the multiplex PCR reads anew with MiXCR; each CDR3 protein has one entry. TCRdb's processing, not the authors', yielded these V and J calls. The table has 400,000 to 650,000 distinct CDR3 sequences, 15% to 20% seen once. Another study also made use of these data, one on T cells in Graves' hyperthyroidism and ophthalmopathy.

This chain uses TRBV7-7 with TRBJ1-6; D is ambiguous. The receptor's source is a woman aged 35-65 years with Graves disease. This material consisted of peripheral blood mononuclear cells (PBMCs), taken at new diagnosis, from a patient treated with antithyroid drugs. CDR3 in amino acids: CASSLGVGYHGRSPLHF. The CDR3, as DNA: TGTGCCAGCAGCTTAGGGGTCGGTTACCACGGCCGATCACCCCTCCACTTT.